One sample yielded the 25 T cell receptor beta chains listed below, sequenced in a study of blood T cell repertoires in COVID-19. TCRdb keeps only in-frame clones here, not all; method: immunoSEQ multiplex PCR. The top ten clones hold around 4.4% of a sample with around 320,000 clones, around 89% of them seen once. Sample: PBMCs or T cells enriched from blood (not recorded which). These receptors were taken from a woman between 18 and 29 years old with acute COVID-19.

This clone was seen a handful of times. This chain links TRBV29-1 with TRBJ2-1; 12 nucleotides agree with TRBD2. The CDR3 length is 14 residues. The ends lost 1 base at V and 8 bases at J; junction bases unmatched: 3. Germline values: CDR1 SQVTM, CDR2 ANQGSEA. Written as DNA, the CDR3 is TGCAGCGTTGAAGGCCTAGCGGGAGGGGATGAGCAGTTCTTC. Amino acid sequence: CSVEGLAGGDEQFF.

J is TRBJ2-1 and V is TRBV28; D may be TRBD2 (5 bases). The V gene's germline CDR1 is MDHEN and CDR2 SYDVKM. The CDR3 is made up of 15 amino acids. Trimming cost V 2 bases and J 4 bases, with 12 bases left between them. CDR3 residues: CASSLLVGAYNEQFF. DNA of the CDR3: TGTGCCAGCAGTTTACTGGTGGGAGCTTACAATGAGCAGTTCTTC.

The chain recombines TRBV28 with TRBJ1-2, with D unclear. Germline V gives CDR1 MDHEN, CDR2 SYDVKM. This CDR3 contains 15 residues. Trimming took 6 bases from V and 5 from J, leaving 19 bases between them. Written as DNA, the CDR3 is TGTGCCAGCAGAGTTTTAGGTGGCGCGACATATGGCTACACCTTC. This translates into CASRVLGGATYGYTF.

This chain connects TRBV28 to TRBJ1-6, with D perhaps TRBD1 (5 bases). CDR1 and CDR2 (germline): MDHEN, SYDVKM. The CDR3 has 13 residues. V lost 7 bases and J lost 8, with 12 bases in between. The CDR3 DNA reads TGTGCCAGCAAATCAGGGTGGGATTCACCCCTCCACTTT. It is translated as CASKSGWDSPLHF.

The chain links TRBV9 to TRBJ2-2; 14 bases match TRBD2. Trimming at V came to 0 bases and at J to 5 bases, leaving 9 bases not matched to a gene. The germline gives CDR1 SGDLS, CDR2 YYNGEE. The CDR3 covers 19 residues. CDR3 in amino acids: CASSVGGQGTSGRTGELFF. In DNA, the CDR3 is TGTGCCAGCAGCGTAGGGGGACAGGGGACTAGCGGGAGAACCGGGGAGCTGTTTTTT.

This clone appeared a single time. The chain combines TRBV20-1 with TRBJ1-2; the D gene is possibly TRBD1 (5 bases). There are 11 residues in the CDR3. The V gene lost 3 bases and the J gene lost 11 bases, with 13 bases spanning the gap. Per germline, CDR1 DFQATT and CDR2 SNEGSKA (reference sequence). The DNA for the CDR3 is TGCAGTGCTAGTCCAGGGCCAAGGTACACCTTC. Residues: CSASPGPRYTF.

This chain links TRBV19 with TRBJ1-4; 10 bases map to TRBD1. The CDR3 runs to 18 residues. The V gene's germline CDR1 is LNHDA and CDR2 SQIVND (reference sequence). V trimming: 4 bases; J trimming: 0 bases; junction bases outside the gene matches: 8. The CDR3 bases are TGTGCCAGTAGTACCCGTCTGGACAGGGGGGCAACTAATGAAAAACTGTTTTTT. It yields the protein CASSTRLDRGATNEKLFF.

CDR3 in amino acids: CASSSTGLQPQHF. The CDR3 DNA sequence: TGTGCCAGCAGCTCGACAGGGCTTCAGCCCCAGCATTTT. The chain has TRBV7-9 and TRBJ1-5; 7 nucleotides line up with TRBD1. This CDR3 has 13 amino acids. Trimming took 4 bases from V and 6 from J; bases not matched to a gene: 3. CDR1 SEHNR and CDR2 FQNEAQ come from the germline V gene (reference sequence).

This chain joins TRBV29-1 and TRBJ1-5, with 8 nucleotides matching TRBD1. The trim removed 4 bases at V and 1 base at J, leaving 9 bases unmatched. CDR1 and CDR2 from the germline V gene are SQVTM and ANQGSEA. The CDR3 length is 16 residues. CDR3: CSVALDRVGSNQPQHF. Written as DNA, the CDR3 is TGCAGCGTTGCCCTGGACAGGGTAGGAAGCAATCAGCCCCAGCATTTT.

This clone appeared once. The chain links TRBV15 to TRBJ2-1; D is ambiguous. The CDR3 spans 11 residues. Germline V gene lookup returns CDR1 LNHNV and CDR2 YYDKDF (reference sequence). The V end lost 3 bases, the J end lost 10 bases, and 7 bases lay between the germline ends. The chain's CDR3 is CATSRHIEQFF. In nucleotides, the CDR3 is TGTGCCACCAGCAGGCACATCGAGCAGTTCTTC.

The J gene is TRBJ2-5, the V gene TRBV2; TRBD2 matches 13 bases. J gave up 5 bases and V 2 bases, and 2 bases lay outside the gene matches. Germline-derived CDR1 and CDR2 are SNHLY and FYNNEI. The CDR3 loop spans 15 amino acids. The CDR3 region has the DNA TGTGCCAGCAGTGAATTGGGACTAGCGGGGGAGACCCAGTACTTC. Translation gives CASSELGLAGETQYF.

The CDR3 coding sequence is TGTGCCAGCAGCGTGACAGGGGAGAATTCACCCCTCCACTTT. It codes for CASSVTGENSPLHF. This chain joins TRBV9 and TRBJ1-6, with 8 bases that match TRBD1. With V trimmed by 2 bases and J by 7 bases, 2 bases remained unmatched. The V gene's germline CDR1 is SGDLS and CDR2 YYNGEE. The CDR3 is 14 residues long.

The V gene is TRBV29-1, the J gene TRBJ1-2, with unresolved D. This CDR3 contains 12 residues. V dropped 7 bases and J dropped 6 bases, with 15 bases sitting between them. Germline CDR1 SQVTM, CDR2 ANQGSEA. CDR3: CSATLLLDGYTF. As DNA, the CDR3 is TGCAGCGCCACTCTACTTCTAGATGGCTACACCTTC.

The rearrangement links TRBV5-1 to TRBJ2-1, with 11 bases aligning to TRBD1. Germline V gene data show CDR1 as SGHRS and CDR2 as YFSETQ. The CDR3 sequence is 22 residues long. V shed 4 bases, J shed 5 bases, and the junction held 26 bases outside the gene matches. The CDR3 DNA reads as TGCGCCAGCAGCATCGGGACAGGGGGACTAGCAGAGAATTGGAGAAGCCACAATGAGCAGTTCTTC. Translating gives CASSIGTGGLAENWRSHNEQFF.

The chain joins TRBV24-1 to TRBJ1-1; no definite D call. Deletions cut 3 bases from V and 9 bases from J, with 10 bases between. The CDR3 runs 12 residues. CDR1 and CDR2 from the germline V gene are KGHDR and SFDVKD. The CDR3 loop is CATSDGSTQAFF. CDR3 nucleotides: TGTGCCACCAGTGATGGGAGTACTCAAGCTTTCTTT.

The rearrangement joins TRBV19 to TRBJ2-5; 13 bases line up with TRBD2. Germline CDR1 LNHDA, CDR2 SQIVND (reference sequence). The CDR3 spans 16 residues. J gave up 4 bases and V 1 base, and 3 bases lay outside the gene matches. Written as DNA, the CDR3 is TGTGCCAGTAGTATAGTCGGGACTAGCGGGATAGAGACCCAGTACTTC. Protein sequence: CASSIVGTSGIETQYF.

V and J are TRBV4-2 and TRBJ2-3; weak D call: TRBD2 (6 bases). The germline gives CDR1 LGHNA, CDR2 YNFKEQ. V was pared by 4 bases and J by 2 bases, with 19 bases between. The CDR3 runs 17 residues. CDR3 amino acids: CASSLIRGTPFTDTQYF. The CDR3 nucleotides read TGTGCCAGCAGCCTCATTCGCGGGACTCCCTTCACAGATACGCAGTATTTT.

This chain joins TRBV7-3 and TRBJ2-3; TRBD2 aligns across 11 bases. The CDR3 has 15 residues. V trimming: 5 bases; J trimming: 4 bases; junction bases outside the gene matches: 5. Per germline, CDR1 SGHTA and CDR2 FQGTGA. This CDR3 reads CASSRTSGSSDTQYF. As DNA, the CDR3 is TGTGCCAGCAGCCGTACTAGCGGGAGCTCAGATACGCAGTATTTT.

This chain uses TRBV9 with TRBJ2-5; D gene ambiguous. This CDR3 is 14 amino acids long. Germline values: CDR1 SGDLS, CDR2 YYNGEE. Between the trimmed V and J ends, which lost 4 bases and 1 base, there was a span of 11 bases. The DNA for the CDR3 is TGTGCCAGCAGCCCCCAGGCAGGCCAAGAGACCCAGTACTTC. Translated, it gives CASSPQAGQETQYF.

The CDR3 sequence is CASSGTGGLLGNEKLFF. The CDR3 DNA is TGTGCCAGTTCCGGGACAGGGGGCCTTTTGGGTAATGAAAAACTGTTTTTT. V gene TRBV2 combines with J gene TRBJ1-4; TRBD1 matches 12 bases. Trimming at V came to 9 bases and at J to 4 bases, leaving 12 bases not matched to a gene. CDR1 is SNHLY, CDR2 FYNNEI, per germline. CDR3 length equals 17 residues.

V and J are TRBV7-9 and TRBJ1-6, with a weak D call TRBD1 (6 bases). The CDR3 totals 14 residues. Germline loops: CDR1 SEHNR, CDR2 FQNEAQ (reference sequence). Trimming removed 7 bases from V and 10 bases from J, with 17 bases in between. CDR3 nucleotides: TGTGCCAGCACCCAAGGAGGGGGTTGGTCACCCCTCCACTTT. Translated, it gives CASTQGGGWSPLHF.

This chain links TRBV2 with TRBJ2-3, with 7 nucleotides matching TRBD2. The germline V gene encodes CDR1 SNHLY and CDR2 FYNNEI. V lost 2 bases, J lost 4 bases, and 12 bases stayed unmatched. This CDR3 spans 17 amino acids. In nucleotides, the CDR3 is TGTGCCAGCAGTGAAACGGGAGGCAATAATTACGCAGATACGCAGTATTTT. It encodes CASSETGGNNYADTQYF.

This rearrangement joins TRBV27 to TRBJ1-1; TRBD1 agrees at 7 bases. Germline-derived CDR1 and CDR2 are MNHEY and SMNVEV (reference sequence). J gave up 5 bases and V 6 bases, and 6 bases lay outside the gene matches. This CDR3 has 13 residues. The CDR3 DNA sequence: TGTGCCAGCAGAGAGGGGGCGGGTACTGAAGCTTTCTTT. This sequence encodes CASREGAGTEAFF.

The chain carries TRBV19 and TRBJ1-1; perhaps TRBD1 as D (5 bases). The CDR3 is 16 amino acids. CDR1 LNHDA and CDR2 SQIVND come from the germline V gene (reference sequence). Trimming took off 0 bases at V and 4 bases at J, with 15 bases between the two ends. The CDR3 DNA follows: TGTGCCAGTAGTATAGAGGAGGGGTCAGGAATCACTGAAGCTTTCTTT. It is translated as CASSIEEGSGITEAFF.

As DNA, the CDR3 is TGTGCCAGCAGTGGTCGAGAGGAGCAGTACTTC. Protein sequence: CASSGREEQYF. The genes are TRBV12-3 or TRBV12-4 and TRBJ2-7; D unresolved. Deletions cut 5 bases from V and 7 bases from J, with 9 bases between. This CDR3 has 11 amino acids.